Only a few counts were recorded for the clone carrying this TCR beta chain. Its antigen is unknown. The sample is drawn from a study of T cell repertoires in cytomegalovirus infection. TCRdb processed the reads anew with MiXCR; each CDR3 protein has one entry. This sample has about 270,000 distinct CDR3 sequences, with roughly a fifth found just once. There are 14 residues in the CDR3. From germline, CDR1 is MNHEY and CDR2 SMNVEV (reference sequence). Trimming removed 2 bases at V and 4 bases at J, with 11 bases between. The sequencing used cultured PBMCs, collected from culture after CMV antigen stimulation. The rearrangement links TRBV27 to TRBJ2-5; D may be TRBD1 (6 bases). The TCR originated in a human donor in good health (CMV status not recorded). Some clones in this sample may be carry-over from other donors' samples. The CDR3 here is CASSLKLRGETQYF. CDR3 DNA: TGTGCCAGCAGTTTAAAGCTCAGGGGAGAGACCCAGTACTTC.